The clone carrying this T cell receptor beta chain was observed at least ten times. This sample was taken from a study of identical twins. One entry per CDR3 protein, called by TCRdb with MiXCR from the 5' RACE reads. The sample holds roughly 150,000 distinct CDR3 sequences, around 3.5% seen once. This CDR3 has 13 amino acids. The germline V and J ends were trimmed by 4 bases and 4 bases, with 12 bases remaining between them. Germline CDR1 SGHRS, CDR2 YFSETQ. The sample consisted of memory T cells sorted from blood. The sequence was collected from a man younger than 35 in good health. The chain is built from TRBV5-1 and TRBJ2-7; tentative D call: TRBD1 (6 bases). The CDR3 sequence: CASSPGAGYEQYV. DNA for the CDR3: TGCGCCAGCAGCCCAGGGGCTGGATACGAGCAGTACGTC.